Each of the 8 T cell receptor beta chains below was sequenced from the same sample in a study of graft-versus-host responses after intestinal transplantation. Assay used: immunoSEQ multiplex PCR; TCRdb lists only in-frame clones, some missing. The table has approximately 10,000 clones, over 60% seen once; the top ten hold roughly a third. The sequences come from PBMCs, collected about 490 days after intestinal transplant. These receptors all come from a human patient who received an intestinal transplant, so some T cells may come from the graft donor.

The chain joins TRBV5-1 to TRBJ2-7, with D perhaps matching TRBD1 (6 bases). Looked up from germline, CDR1 is SGHRS and CDR2 is YFSETQ. Trimming removed 2 bases at V and 4 bases at J, with 10 bases between. The CDR3 has 13 residues. CDR3 bases: TGCGCCAGCAGCTTAGACAGGCAGTACGAGCAGTACTTC. It encodes CASSLDRQYEQYF. Using reference TRBV5-1 and TRBJ2-7 for the parts outside the CDR3, the full variable domain is KAGVTQTPRYLIKTRGQQVTLSCSPISGHRSVSWYQQTPGQGLQFLFEYFSETQRNKGNFPGRFSGRQFSNSRSEMNVSTLELGDSALYLCASSLDRQYEQYFGPGTRLTVT.

The gene calls are TRBV5-3 and TRBJ1-5; 7 bases are a match to TRBD1. TRBV5-3 is identified as an open reading frame with a role that is uncertain. The CDR3 length is 15 residues. With V trimmed by 1 base and J by 8 bases, 9 bases remained unmatched. The CDR3 bases are TGTGCCAGAAGCTTGCTTCGCAGGGGGGGTGAGCCCCAGCATTTT. Amino acid sequence: CARSLLRRGGEPQHF.

The rearrangement uses TRBV6-1 and TRBJ1-5; TRBD1 matches 9 bases. V was clipped by 4 bases and J by 5 bases; unmatched bases: 9. CDR3 length equals 16 residues. Germline assignment: CDR1 MNHNS and CDR2 SASEGT. CDR3 DNA sequence: TGTGCCAGCAGTGCCCTCGGACAGGGGCGCGATCAGCCCCAGCATTTT. Its translation is CASSALGQGRDQPQHF.

This clone was counted a few times. The J gene is TRBJ2-3, the V gene TRBV6-5; no definite D call. Trimming stripped 0 bases from V and 5 bases from J, with 6 bases between. Germline CDR1 is MNHEY and CDR2 is SVGAGI. The CDR3 sequence is 13 residues long. Here the CDR3 DNA reads TGTGCCAGCAGTTACTCCGAGCGAGATACGCAGTATTTT. It encodes CASSYSERDTQYF.

This sequence joins TRBV5-6 and TRBJ2-1; weak D call: TRBD1 (6 bases). Trimming removed 4 bases at V and 0 bases at J, with 14 bases between. Germline CDR1 and CDR2: SGHDT and YYEEEE. The CDR3 spans 16 residues. This CDR3 is CASSATTGSSYNEQFF. CDR3 DNA sequence: TGTGCCAGCAGCGCCACCACAGGGAGCTCCTACAATGAGCAGTTCTTC.

The rearrangement joins TRBV5-5 to TRBJ2-7; no firm D call. Trimming removed 4 bases at V and 2 bases at J, with 13 bases between. Germline V gene data show CDR1 as SGHKS and CDR2 as YYEKEE (reference sequence). CDR3 length equals 14 residues. CDR3 sequence: CASSQSDRPYEQYF. The CDR3 DNA sequence: TGTGCCAGCAGCCAAAGCGACCGCCCCTACGAGCAGTACTTC.

The CDR3 reads CAWRNGNTIYF. As DNA, the CDR3 is TGTGCCTGGAGGAACGGAAACACCATATATTTT. The V gene is TRBV30, the J gene TRBJ1-3, with unresolved D. CDR1 is GTSNPN, CDR2 SVGIG, per germline (reference sequence). The CDR3 contains 11 residues. The V gene lost 3 bases and the J gene lost 4 bases, with 4 bases spanning the gap.

V is TRBV4-1 and J is TRBJ2-3; D gene unclear. This CDR3 contains 18 residues. CDR1 MGHRA and CDR2 YSYEKL come from the germline V gene. The germline V and J ends were trimmed by 0 bases and 0 bases, with 16 bases remaining between them. CDR3 region: CASSQEWLSIRSTDTQYF. The CDR3 region has the DNA TGCGCCAGCAGCCAAGAGTGGTTAAGTATACGGAGCACAGATACGCAGTATTTT.